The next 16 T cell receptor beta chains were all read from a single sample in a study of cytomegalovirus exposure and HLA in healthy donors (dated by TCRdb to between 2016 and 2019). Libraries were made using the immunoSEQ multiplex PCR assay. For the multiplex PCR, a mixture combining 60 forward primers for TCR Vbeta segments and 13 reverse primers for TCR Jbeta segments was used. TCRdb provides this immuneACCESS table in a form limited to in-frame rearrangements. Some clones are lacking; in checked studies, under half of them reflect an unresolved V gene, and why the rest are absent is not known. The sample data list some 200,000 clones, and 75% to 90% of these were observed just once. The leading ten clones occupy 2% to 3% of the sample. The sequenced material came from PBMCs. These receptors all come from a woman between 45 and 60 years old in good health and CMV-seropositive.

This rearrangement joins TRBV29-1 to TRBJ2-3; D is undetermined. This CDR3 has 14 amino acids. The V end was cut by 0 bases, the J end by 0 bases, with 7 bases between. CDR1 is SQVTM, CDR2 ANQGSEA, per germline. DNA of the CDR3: TGCAGCGTTGAAGATCGGGTTAGCACAGATACGCAGTATTTT. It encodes CSVEDRVSTDTQYF.

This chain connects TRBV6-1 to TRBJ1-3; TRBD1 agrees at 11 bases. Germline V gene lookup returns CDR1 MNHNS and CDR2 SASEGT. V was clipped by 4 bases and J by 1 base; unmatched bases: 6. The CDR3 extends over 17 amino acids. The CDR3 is CASSAWGQGVSGNTIYF. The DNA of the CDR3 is TGTGCCAGCAGTGCCTGGGGACAGGGGGTTTCTGGAAACACCATATATTTT.

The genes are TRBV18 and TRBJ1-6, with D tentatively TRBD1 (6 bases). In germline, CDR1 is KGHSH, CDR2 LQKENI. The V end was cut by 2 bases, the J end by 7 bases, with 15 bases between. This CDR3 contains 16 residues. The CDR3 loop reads CASSPNSGTLNSPLHF. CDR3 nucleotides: TGTGCCAGCTCACCAAACTCCGGGACACTGAATTCACCCCTCCACTTT.

The CDR3 region is CASSSGTSGRIYEQYF. DNA of the CDR3: TGTGCCAGCAGTTCCGGGACTAGCGGGAGGATATACGAGCAGTACTTC. The chain couples TRBV28 to TRBJ2-7, with 15 bases lining up with TRBD2. V shed 4 bases, J shed 4 bases, and the junction held 5 bases outside the gene matches. The CDR3 loop spans 16 amino acids. CDR1 MDHEN and CDR2 SYDVKM come from the germline V gene. Combining the CDR3 with reference TRBV28 and TRBJ2-7 gives the whole variable domain DVKVTQSSRYLVKRTGEKVFLECVQDMDHENMFWYRQDPGLGLRLIYFSYDVKMKEKGDIPEGYSVSREKKERFSLILESASTNQTSMYLCASSSGTSGRIYEQYFGPGTRLTVT.

The CDR3 sequence is CASSPRPGLAGENEQFF. In DNA form, the CDR3 reads TGTGCCAGTAGCCCACGCCCGGGACTAGCGGGGGAGAATGAGCAGTTCTTC. This chain connects TRBV19 to TRBJ2-1; 14 bases fit TRBD2. Germline lookup yields CDR1 LNHDA and CDR2 SQIVND (reference sequence). The CDR3 consists of 17 residues. V was clipped by 6 bases and J by 7 bases; unmatched bases: 11.

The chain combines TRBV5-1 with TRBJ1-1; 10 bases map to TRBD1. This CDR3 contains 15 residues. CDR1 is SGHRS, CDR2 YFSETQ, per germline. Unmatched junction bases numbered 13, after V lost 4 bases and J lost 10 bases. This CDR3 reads CASSRTTGGAGRAFF. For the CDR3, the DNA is TGCGCCAGCAGCCGAACGACAGGGGGCGCGGGTAGAGCTTTCTTT.

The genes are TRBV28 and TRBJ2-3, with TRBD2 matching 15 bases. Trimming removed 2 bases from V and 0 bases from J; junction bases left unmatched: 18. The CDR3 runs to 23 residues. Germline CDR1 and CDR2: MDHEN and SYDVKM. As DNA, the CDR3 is TGTGCCAGCAGTTTAACCTCGCTGGGAGCCGGGACTAGCGGGGGGACTAGCACAGATACGCAGTATTTT. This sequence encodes CASSLTSLGAGTSGGTSTDTQYF.

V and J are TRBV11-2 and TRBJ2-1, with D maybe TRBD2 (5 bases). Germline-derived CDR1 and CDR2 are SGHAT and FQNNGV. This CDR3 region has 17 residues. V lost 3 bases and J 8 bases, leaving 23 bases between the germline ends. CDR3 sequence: CASSFGRGVMEADEQFF. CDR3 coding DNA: TGTGCCAGCAGCTTTGGACGTGGGGTTATGGAGGCGGATGAGCAGTTCTTC.

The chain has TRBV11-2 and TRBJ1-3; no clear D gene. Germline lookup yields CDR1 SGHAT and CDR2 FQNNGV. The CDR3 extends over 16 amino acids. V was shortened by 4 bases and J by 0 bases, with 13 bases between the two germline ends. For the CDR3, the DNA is TGTGCCAGCAGCTCTTATTTGGTGAGCTCTGGAAACACCATATATTTT. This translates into CASSSYLVSSGNTIYF.

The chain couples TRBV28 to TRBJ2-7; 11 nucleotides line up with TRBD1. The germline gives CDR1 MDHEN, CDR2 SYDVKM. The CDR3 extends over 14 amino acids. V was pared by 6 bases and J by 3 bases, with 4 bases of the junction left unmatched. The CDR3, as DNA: TGTGCCAGCAGCACCGGGACAGGGGGCTACGAGCAGTACTTC. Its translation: CASSTGTGGYEQYF.

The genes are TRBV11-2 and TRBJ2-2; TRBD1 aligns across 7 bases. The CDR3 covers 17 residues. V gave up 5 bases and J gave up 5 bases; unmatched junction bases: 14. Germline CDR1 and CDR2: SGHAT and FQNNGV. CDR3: CASSSSQGQVTTGELFF. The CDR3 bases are TGTGCCAGCAGCAGTAGTCAAGGACAGGTGACAACCGGGGAGCTGTTTTTT. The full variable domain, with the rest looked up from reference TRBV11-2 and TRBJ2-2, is EAGVAQSPRYKIIEKRQSVAFWCNPISGHATLYWYQQILGQGPKLLIQFQNNGVVDDSQLPKDRFSAERLKGVDSTLKIQPAKLEDSAVYLCASSSSQGQVTTGELFFGEGSRLTVL.

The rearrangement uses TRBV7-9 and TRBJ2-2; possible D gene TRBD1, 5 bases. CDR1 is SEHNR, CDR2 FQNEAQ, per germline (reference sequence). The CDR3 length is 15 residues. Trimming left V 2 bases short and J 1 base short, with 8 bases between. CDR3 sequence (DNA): TGTGCCAGCAGCTTACAAGGGGTGAACACCGGGGAGCTGTTTTTT. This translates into CASSLQGVNTGELFF.

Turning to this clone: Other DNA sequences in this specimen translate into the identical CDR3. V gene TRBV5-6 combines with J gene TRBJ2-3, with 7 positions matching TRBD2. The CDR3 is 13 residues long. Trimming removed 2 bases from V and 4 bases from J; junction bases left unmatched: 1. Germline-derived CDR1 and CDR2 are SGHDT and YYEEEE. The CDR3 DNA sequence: TGTGCCAGCAGCTTTGGGGGGGCAGATACGCAGTATTTT. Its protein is CASSFGGADTQYF.

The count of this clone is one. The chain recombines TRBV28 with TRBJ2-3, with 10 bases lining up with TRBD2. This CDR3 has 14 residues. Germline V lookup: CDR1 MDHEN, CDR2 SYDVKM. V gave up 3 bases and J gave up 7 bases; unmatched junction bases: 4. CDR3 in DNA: TGTGCCAGCAGTTTTGGTAGCGGGGGGAATACGCAGTATTTT. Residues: CASSFGSGGNTQYF.

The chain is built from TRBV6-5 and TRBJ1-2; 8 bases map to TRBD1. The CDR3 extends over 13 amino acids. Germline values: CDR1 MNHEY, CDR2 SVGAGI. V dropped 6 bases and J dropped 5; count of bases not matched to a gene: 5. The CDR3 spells CASRQGVGYGYTF. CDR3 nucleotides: TGTGCCAGCAGACAGGGGGTAGGGTATGGCTACACCTTC.

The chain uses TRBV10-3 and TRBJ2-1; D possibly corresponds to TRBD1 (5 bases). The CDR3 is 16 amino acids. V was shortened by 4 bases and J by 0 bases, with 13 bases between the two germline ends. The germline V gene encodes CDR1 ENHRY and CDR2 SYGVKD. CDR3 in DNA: TGTGCCATCAGTGTGGCCACAGGAAACTCCTACAATGAGCAGTTCTTC. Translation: CAISVATGNSYNEQFF.